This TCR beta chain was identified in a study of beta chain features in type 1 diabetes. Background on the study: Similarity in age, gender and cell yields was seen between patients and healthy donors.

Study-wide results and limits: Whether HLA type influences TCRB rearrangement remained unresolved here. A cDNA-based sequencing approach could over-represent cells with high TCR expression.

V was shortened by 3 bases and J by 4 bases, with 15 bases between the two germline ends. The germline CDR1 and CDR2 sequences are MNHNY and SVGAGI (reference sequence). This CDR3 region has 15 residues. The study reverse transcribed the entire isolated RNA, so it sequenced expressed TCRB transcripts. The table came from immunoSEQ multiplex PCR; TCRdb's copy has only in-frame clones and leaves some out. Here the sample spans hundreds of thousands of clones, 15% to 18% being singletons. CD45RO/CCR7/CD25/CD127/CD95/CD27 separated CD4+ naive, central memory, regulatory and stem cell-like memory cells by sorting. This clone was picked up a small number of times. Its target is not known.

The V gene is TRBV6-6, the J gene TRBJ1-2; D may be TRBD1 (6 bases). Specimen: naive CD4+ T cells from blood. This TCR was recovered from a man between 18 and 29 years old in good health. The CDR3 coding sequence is TGTGCCAGCAGTTATAGCCCCAGGGGTGGCTATGGCTACACCTTC. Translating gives CASSYSPRGGYGYTF.